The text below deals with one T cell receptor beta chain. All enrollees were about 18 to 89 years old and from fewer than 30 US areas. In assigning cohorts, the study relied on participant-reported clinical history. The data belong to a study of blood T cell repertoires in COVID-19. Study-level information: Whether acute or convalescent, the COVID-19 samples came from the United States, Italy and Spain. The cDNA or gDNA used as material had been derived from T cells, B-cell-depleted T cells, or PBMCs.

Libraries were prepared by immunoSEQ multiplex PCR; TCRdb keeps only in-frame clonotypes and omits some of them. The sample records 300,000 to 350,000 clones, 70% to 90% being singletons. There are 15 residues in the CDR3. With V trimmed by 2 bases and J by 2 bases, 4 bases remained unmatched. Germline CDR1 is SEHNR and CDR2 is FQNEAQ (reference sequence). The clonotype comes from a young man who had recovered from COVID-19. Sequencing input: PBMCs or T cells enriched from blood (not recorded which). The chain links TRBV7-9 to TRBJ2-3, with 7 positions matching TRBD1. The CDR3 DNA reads TGTGCCAGCAGCTTACCACAGGGGACCACAGATACGCAGTATTTT. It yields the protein CASSLPQGTTDTQYF.